Listed below are T cell receptor beta chains from one sample, sequenced in a study of early T cells in non-severe SARS-CoV-2 infection. One entry per CDR3 protein results from TCRdb running MiXCR on the 5' RACE reads. The sample consists of around 110,000 distinct CDR3 sequences, around 10% of them appearing once. The sample was whole blood. These receptors all come from an adult who was a healthcare worker with PCR-confirmed SARS-CoV-2 infection or an uninfected control (not recorded which). Each CDR3 is given with its conserved first and last residue. The D gene is left open where the match is weak. Where a row states a size, it is once, few, many or the class of an expanded clone; other rows omit it.

>TRBV11-2|TRBJ2-7|many|TRBD2|14
CASSSVSGTREQYF
TGTGCCAGCAGCTCCGTTAGCGGGACGAGGGAGCAGTACTTC
>TRBV28|TRBJ2-5|few|NA|14
CASSLGGVQETQYF
TGTGCCAGCAGTTTAGGAGGAGTACAAGAGACCCAGTACTTC
>TRBV24-1|TRBJ2-1|few|NA|17
CATSSNARERLGNEQFF
TGTGCCACCAGTTCCAACGCCCGGGAGCGACTTGGGAATGAGCAGTTCTTC
>TRBV7-2|TRBJ2-4|NA|NA|18
CASSPPTEVVGPQNNQYF
TGTGCCAGCAGCCCCCCTACGGAGGTCGTAGGACCTCAAAACAATCAGTACTTC
>TRBV7-8|TRBJ2-5|few|NA|11
CASSRGETQYF
TGTGCCAGCAGTCGCGGAGAGACCCAGTACTTC
>TRBV6-1|TRBJ2-5|few|TRBD1|14
CASSATDRAETQYF
TGTGCCAGCAGCGCCACTGACAGGGCAGAGACCCAGTACTTC
>TRBV6-5|TRBJ1-2|few|NA|16
CASSYSAQGQFYGYTF
TGTGCCAGCAGTTACTCGGCGCAGGGGCAGTTCTATGGCTACACCTTC
>TRBV7-2|TRBJ2-3|NA|NA|13
CVSSTSRPDTQYF
TGTGTCAGCAGCACCAGCAGGCCCGATACGCAGTATTTT
>TRBV28|TRBJ2-1|NA|TRBD2|15
CASSPRLAGRGEQFF
TGTGCCAGCAGTCCCCGACTAGCGGGAAGGGGTGAGCAGTTCTTC
>TRBV7-2|TRBJ2-7|many|NA|15
CASSLEPGSPGEQYF
TGTGCCAGCAGCTTAGAGCCGGGATCACCGGGGGAGCAGTACTTC
>TRBV28|TRBJ2-2|many|NA|16
CASSWPRPGNTGELFF
TGTGCCAGCAGCTGGCCTAGGCCCGGGAACACCGGGGAGCTGTTTTTT
>TRBV28|TRBJ2-7|few|TRBD2|12
CASRGLAGEQYF
TGTGCCAGCAGGGGACTAGCGGGCGAGCAGTACTTC
>TRBV6-4|TRBJ2-2|many|TRBD1|14
CASSPQGATGELFF
TGTGCCAGCAGCCCACAGGGGGCAACCGGGGAGCTGTTTTTT
>TRBV19|TRBJ2-5|NA|NA|14
CASSFRRDGETQYF
TGTGCCAGTAGCTTCCGCCGGGACGGAGAGACCCAGTACTTC
>TRBV28|TRBJ2-1|NA|NA|16
CASSSDDPSSYNEQFF
TGTGCCAGCAGTTCCGACGACCCAAGCTCCTACAATGAGCAGTTCTTC
>TRBV28|TRBJ2-1|NA|TRBD2|17
CASSLLPGTSGNNEQFF
TGTGCCAGCAGTTTATTACCAGGGACTAGCGGAAACAATGAGCAGTTCTTC
>TRBV4-1|TRBJ1-2|NA|NA|13
CASSQGDGDGYTF
TGCGCCAGCAGCCAAGGTGACGGGGATGGCTACACCTTC
>TRBV2|TRBJ2-5|few|NA|11
CASTYSETQYF
TGTGCCAGCACTTATTCAGAGACCCAGTACTTC
>TRBV11-2|TRBJ2-7|many|TRBD1|17
CASSFRDRGFKIYEQYF
TGTGCCAGCAGCTTCCGGGACAGGGGATTTAAGATCTACGAGCAGTACTTC
>TRBV4-3|TRBJ2-7|NA|NA|15
CASSQEDHENYEQYF
TGCGCCAGCAGCCAAGAGGACCACGAAAACTACGAGCAGTACTTC
>TRBV20-1|TRBJ2-5|many|TRBD2|16
CSASNFRGGYQETQYF
TGCAGTGCTAGTAATTTTCGGGGGGGTTACCAAGAGACCCAGTACTTC
>TRBV4-3|TRBJ2-7|NA|NA|15
CASSQDPLTTYEQYF
TGCGCCAGCAGCCAAGATCCGTTAACAACCTACGAGCAGTACTTC
>TRBV29-1|TRBJ2-5|NA|NA|15
CSVATLLSSGETQYF
TGCAGCGTCGCCACACTCCTTAGCTCGGGGGAGACCCAGTACTTC
>TRBV11-2|TRBJ2-7|few|TRBD2|15
CASSLAGGLSYEQYF
TGTGCCAGCAGCTTAGCGGGAGGCCTCTCCTACGAGCAGTACTTC
>TRBV5-1|TRBJ1-3|many|NA|12
CAARRPGNTIYF
TGCGCCGCCCGGAGGCCTGGAAACACCATATATTTT
>TRBV10-3|TRBJ2-2|few|NA|12
CAISGPGGELFF
TGTGCCATCAGTGGCCCGGGAGGGGAGCTGTTTTTT
>TRBV5-4|TRBJ2-6|many|NA|14
CASSVQGWANVLTF
TGTGCCAGCAGCGTACAGGGATGGGCCAACGTCCTGACTTTC
>TRBV5-8|TRBJ2-3|many|NA|15
CANHRTEQNTDTQYF
TGTGCCAACCACCGGACAGAACAGAATACGGATACGCAGTATTTT
>TRBV15|TRBJ2-2|few|TRBD2|16
CATSIHSGRSSGELFF
TGTGCCACCAGCATCCATAGCGGGAGGAGCTCCGGGGAGCTGTTTTTT
>TRBV7-9|TRBJ1-1|NA|TRBD1|14
CASSYGQGGTEAFF
TGTGCCAGCAGCTACGGACAGGGCGGTACTGAAGCTTTCTTT
>TRBV27|TRBJ1-5|few|NA|14
CASSQGDSNQPQHF
TGTGCCAGCAGCCAAGGGGATAGCAATCAGCCCCAGCATTTT
>TRBV7-2|TRBJ2-7|NA|NA|13
CASSLISSYEQYF
TGTGCCAGCAGCTTGATTAGCTCCTACGAGCAGTACTTC
>TRBV27|TRBJ1-5|NA|NA|15
CASSPGQSSNQPQHF
TGTGCCAGCAGTCCTGGACAGAGTTCGAATCAGCCCCAGCATTTT
>TRBV18|TRBJ1-2|NA|TRBD1|14
CASSPPGQGNGYTF
TGTGCCAGCTCACCGCCGGGACAGGGGAATGGCTACACCTTC
>TRBV5-5|TRBJ2-7|NA|TRBD2|15
CASSLRGDSSYEQYF
TGTGCCAGCAGCTTGCGGGGGGACTCATCCTACGAGCAGTACTTC
>TRBV14|TRBJ1-1|NA|NA|12
CASSLRHTEAFF
TGTGCCAGCAGCCTAAGACACACTGAAGCTTTCTTT
>TRBV4-1|TRBJ2-1|NA|NA|14
CASSQEGGRNEQFF
TGCGCCAGCAGCCAAGAGGGGGGGCGTAATGAGCAGTTCTTC
>TRBV6-5|TRBJ1-6|many|NA|15
CASSYSRGLGSPLHF
TGTGCCAGCAGTTACTCGCGAGGGCTGGGTTCACCCCTCCACTTT
>TRBV30|TRBJ1-2|NA|NA|15
CAWSSPHNPLYGYTF
TGTGCCTGGAGTTCCCCGCATAACCCCCTTTATGGCTACACCTTC
>TRBV10-3|TRBJ1-2|NA|NA|13
CAIGEGAAYGYTF
TGTGCCATCGGGGAGGGCGCTGCCTATGGCTACACCTTC
>TRBV20-1|TRBJ2-1|NA|NA|11
CSAKLVDEQFF
TGCAGTGCTAAGCTAGTCGATGAGCAGTTCTTC
>TRBV6-1|TRBJ2-5|few|NA|13
CASSEGGQGAQYF
TGTGCCAGCAGTGAGGGGGGCCAAGGGGCCCAGTACTTC
>TRBV14|TRBJ2-7|NA|NA|14
CASSPEGAGYEQYF
TGTGCCAGCAGCCCAGAAGGGGCGGGGTACGAGCAGTACTTC
>TRBV28|TRBJ1-1|many|NA|15
CASSLGGEVNTEAFF
TGTGCCAGCAGTTTAGGGGGCGAGGTGAACACTGAAGCTTTCTTT
>TRBV7-2|TRBJ2-3|NA|NA|11
CASSPGGTQYF
TGTGCCAGCAGCCCCGGAGGAACGCAGTATTTT
>TRBV20-1|TRBJ2-2|many|NA|16
CSARESRQANTGELFF
TGCAGTGCTAGAGAAAGTAGACAGGCCAACACCGGGGAGCTGTTTTTT